This T cell receptor beta chain was sequenced in a study of T cell responses to AZD1222 COVID-19 vaccine. For the study at large: Second doses at about 4 or about 12 weeks were pooled.

Clones were read by immunoSEQ multiplex PCR, and TCRdb kept only the in-frame ones, dropping some. This table has roughly 120,000 clones, about 89% appearing once. Study outcomes and limitations: Recipients of two AZD1222 doses showed rising Spike-specific TCR breadth and depth. Clonal diversity may have been underestimated, and the donors were mostly white British, with more females than males. Dominant at 160-218 and 743-854, vaccine-associated CD4 TCRs also spanned spike.

Germline V CDR1 and CDR2: LNHDA, SQIVND (reference sequence). Trimming removed 6 bases from V and 1 base from J, with 13 bases in between. The CDR3 covers 15 residues. This clone showed up just once. The antigen is undetermined. The V gene is TRBV19, the J gene TRBJ1-5, with D tentatively TRBD1 (5 bases). The specimen was peripheral blood, collected on day 0 of AZD1222 vaccination. This receptor was obtained from an adult in good health. CDR3 amino acids: CASRGVVSSNQPQHF. The CDR3 region has the DNA TGTGCCAGTAGAGGGGTCGTGAGCAGCAATCAGCCCCAGCATTTT. The variable domain in full, completed from reference TRBV19 and TRBJ1-5, reads DGGITQSPKYLFRKEGQNVTLSCEQNLNHDAMYWYRQDPGQGLRLIYYSQIVNDFQKGDIAEGYSVSREKKESFPLTVTSAQKNPTAFYLCASRGVVSSNQPQHFGDGTRLSIL.